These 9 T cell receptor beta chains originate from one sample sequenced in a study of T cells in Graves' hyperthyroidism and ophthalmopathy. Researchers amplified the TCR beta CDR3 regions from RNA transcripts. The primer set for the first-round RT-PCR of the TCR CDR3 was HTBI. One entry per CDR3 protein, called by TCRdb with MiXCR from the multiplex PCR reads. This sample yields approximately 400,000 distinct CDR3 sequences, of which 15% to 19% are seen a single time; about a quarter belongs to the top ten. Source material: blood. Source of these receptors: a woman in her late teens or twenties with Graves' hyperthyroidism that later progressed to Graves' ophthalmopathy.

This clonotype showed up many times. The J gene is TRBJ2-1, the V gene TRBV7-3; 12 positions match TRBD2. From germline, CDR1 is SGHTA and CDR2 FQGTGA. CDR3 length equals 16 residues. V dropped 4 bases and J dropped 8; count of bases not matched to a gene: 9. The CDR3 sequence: CASSYGLAGTRYEQFF. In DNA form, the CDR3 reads TGTGCCAGCAGCTACGGACTAGCGGGAACTAGGTATGAGCAGTTCTTC.

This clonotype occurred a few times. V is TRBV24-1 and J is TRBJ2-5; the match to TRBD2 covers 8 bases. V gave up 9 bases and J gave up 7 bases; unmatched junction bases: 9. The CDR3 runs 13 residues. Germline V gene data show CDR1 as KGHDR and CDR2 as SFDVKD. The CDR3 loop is CATSGGAGGTQYF. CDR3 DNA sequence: TGTGCCACCTCCGGGGGGGCCGGGGGGACCCAGTACTTC.

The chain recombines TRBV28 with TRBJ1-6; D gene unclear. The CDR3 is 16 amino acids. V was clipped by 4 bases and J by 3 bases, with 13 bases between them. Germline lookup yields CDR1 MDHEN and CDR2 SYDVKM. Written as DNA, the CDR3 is TGTGCCAGCAGTTCCTCTGGATCCAACTATAATTCACCCCTCCACTTT. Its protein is CASSSSGSNYNSPLHF.

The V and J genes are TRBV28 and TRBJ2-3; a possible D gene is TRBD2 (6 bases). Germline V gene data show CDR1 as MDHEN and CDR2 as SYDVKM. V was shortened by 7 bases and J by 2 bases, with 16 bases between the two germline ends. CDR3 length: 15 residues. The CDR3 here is CASIDGRRHTDTQYF. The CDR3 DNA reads TGTGCCAGCATTGACGGGAGACGCCACACAGATACGCAGTATTTT.

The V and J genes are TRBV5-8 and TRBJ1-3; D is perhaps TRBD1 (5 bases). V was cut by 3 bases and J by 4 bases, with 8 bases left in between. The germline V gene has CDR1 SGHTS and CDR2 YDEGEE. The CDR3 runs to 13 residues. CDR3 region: CASSWTPGNTIYF. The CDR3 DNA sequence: TGTGCCAGCAGCTGGACACCCGGAAACACCATATATTTT.

The CDR3 DNA follows: TGTGCCAGCAGCCCTTCACTAGCGGGAGACGTCAATGAGCAGTTCTTC. Amino acids: CASSPSLAGDVNEQFF. The chain carries TRBV7-9 and TRBJ2-1, with TRBD2 matching over 11 bases. Germline assignment: CDR1 SEHNR and CDR2 FQNEAQ (reference sequence). The CDR3 consists of 16 residues. V was pared by 5 bases and J by 6 bases, with 9 bases of the junction left unmatched.

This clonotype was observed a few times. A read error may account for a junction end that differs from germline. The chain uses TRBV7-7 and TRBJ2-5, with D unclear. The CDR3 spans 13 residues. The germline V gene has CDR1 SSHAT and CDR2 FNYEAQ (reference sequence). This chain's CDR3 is CASSLAREGPQYF. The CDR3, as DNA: TGTGCTAGCAGCTTAGCCCGCGAAGGGCCCCAGTACTTC.

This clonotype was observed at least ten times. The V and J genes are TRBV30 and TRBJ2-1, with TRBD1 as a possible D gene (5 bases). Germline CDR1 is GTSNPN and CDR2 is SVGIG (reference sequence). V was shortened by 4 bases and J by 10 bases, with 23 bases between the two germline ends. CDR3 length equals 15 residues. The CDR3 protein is CAWNPSGLRVIEQFF. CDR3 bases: TGTGCCTGGAACCCAAGTGGGCTCAGGGTGATAGAGCAGTTCTTC.

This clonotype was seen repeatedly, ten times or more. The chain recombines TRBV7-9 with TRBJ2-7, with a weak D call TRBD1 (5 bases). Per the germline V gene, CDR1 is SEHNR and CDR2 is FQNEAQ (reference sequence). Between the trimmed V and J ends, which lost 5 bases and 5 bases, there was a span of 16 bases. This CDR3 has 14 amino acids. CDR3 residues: CASSLRVGYDEQYF. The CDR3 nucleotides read TGTGCCAGCAGCCTCAGGGTGGGGTACGACGAGCAGTACTTC.